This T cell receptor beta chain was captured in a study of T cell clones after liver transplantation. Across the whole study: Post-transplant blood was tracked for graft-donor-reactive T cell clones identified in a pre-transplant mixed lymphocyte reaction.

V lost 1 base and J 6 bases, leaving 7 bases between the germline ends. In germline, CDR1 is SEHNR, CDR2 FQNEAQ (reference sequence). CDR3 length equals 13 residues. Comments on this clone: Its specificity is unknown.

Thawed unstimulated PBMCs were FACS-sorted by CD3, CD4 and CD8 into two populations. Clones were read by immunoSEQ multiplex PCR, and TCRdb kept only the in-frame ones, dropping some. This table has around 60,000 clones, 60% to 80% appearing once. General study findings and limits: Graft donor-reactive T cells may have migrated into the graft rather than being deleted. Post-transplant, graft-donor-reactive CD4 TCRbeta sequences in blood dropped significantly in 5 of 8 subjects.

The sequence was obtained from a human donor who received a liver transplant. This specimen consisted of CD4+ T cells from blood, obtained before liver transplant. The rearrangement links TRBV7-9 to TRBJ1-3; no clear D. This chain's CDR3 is CASSLGGLNTIYF. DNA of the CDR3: TGTGCCAGCAGCTTAGGAGGGTTAAACACCATATATTTT.